This T cell receptor beta chain was identified during a study of T cell repertoires in cytomegalovirus infection. General study points: Frequencies of public TCR beta families were cumulated, and this identified carriers of CMV plus the relevant HLA.

TCRdb called the reads again in MiXCR, with one record for every CDR3 protein. The sample lists about 260,000 distinct CDR3 sequences, roughly 9% occurring once. This clonotype was observed at least ten times. Its target is unknown. Sequencing used PBMCs. This clonotype was sampled from a human donor in good health (CMV status not recorded). Some clones in this sample may be carry-over from other donors' samples.

The CDR3 DNA sequence: TGTGCCAGCAGCTTAGAAAGGGTTAATGGCTACACCTTC. Its translation: CASSLERVNGYTF. The genes are TRBV7-2 and TRBJ1-2; D not certain. V dropped 1 base and J dropped 6 bases, with 9 bases sitting between them. The CDR3 is made up of 13 amino acids. Germline CDR1 is SGHTA and CDR2 is FQGNSA.